This T cell receptor beta chain was recovered during a study of cytomegalovirus exposure and HLA in healthy donors. CDR1 is SEHNR, CDR2 FQNEAQ, per germline (reference sequence). V lost 6 bases, J lost 3 bases, and 7 bases stayed unmatched. The CDR3 has 14 residues. As regards this clone: Antigen unknown.

Study findings and constraints: TCR beta chain V- and J-gene trimming was linked, in a later analysis, to a missense variant in DCLRE1C. An analysis was carried out later, and it reportedly showed fewer N-insertions in an Asian-associated ancestry cluster than the approximately 710-donor mean. Altogether, about 160 TCR beta chains were recorded as cytomegalovirus-associated.

The study ran its PCR with 60 Vbeta and 13 Jbeta primers. Generated by immunoSEQ multiplex PCR, the TCRdb table keeps only in-frame clones and is missing some. There are about 160,000 clones in the sample; less than 90% occur only once, and approximately 2% lies in the top ten. The chain has TRBV7-9 and TRBJ2-5; the match to TRBD1 covers 7 bases. Material for sequencing was PBMCs. The sequence was collected from a man between 18 and 29 years old in good health and CMV-seronegative. The CDR3 region has the DNA TGTGCCAGCAGACAAGGGACAGCCGAAGAGACCCAGTACTTC. This gives the protein CASRQGTAEETQYF.